These 12 T cell receptor beta chains were all obtained from the same sample, sequenced in a study of cytomegalovirus exposure and HLA in healthy donors. The study ran its PCR with 60 Vbeta and 13 Jbeta primers. Clones were sequenced by immunoSEQ multiplex PCR, and TCRdb holds only the in-frame ones, with some missing. The table shows 110,000 to 150,000 clones, with around four fifths occurring only once. Source material: PBMCs. The origin of the receptors is a boy aged 2 to 9 in good health and CMV-seronegative.

This sequence joins TRBV4-1 and TRBJ1-5, with a possible D match to TRBD1 (6 bases). Trimming stripped 4 bases from V and 3 bases from J, with 13 bases between. The CDR3 spans 15 residues. From germline, CDR1 is MGHRA and CDR2 YSYEKL. CDR3 in amino acids: CASSPTTGSNQPQHF. The DNA for the CDR3 is TGCGCCAGCAGCCCTACGACAGGATCCAATCAGCCCCAGCATTTT.

The V and J genes are TRBV5-1 and TRBJ1-1; D uncertain. V was pared by 2 bases and J by 0 bases, with 14 bases between. CDR1 is SGHRS, CDR2 YFSETQ, per germline. The CDR3 is made up of 16 amino acids. CDR3 bases: TGCGCCAGCAGCTTTTCTGCACGGGTGGTGAACACTGAAGCTTTCTTT. Protein: CASSFSARVVNTEAFF.

The rearrangement joins TRBV7-9 to TRBJ1-1, with D uncertain. The CDR3 is 14 amino acids. V lost 4 bases and J 1 base, leaving 10 bases between the germline ends. Germline loops: CDR1 SEHNR, CDR2 FQNEAQ (reference sequence). The CDR3 DNA sequence: TGTGCCAGCAGCTACCTACAGAGGAACACTGAAGCTTTCTTT. Translation gives CASSYLQRNTEAFF.

The rearrangement links TRBV19 to TRBJ2-5; D might be TRBD1 (6 bases). The CDR3 totals 13 residues. The germline CDR1 and CDR2 sequences are LNHDA and SQIVND (reference sequence). V was cut by 4 bases and J by 3 bases, with 9 bases left in between. The CDR3 here is CASSKGTKETQYF. The CDR3 DNA is TGTGCCAGTAGTAAAGGGACAAAAGAGACCCAGTACTTC.

This rearrangement joins TRBV11-2 to TRBJ1-2, with a possible D match to TRBD1 (6 bases). V lost 2 bases and J lost 6, with 13 bases in between. The germline V gene has CDR1 SGHAT and CDR2 FQNNGV. The CDR3 totals 14 residues. CDR3: CASSLPLGGHGYTF. Written as DNA, the CDR3 is TGTGCCAGCAGCTTACCCCTCGGGGGGCATGGCTACACCTTC.

This clone was seen only once. The V and J genes are TRBV28 and TRBJ1-5; 9 bases are shared with TRBD1. Looked up from germline, CDR1 is MDHEN and CDR2 is SYDVKM. V gave up 5 bases and J gave up 3 bases; unmatched junction bases: 8. This CDR3 is 16 amino acids long. CDR3 nucleotides: TGTGCCAGCAGTCCGCCCGGGACAGGGTACAATCAGCCCCAGCATTTT. It codes for CASSPPGTGYNQPQHF.

This chain connects TRBV15 to TRBJ2-1; 9 nucleotides agree with TRBD1. The V gene end was trimmed by 5 bases and the J gene end by 4 bases; junction bases not matched to a gene: 9. The CDR3 has 16 residues. CDR1 is LNHNV, CDR2 YYDKDF, per germline (reference sequence). The CDR3 DNA follows: TGTGCCACCAGCTCTAACGGACAGGGGATTTACAATGAGCAGTTCTTC. This sequence encodes CATSSNGQGIYNEQFF.

The chain links TRBV18 to TRBJ1-2; 10 positions agree with TRBD1. The CDR3 length is 15 residues. CDR1 and CDR2 (germline): KGHSH, LQKENI. The V segment lost 2 bases and the J segment 5 bases; nucleotides outside the gene matches: 5. CDR3 loop: CASSPRTGGTYGYTF. CDR3 sequence (DNA): TGTGCCAGCTCACCAAGGACAGGGGGAACGTATGGCTACACCTTC.

V gene TRBV4-3 combines with J gene TRBJ1-5; D perhaps matches TRBD1 (5 bases). This CDR3 has 18 amino acids. The V gene's germline CDR1 is LGHNA and CDR2 YSLEER. V gave up 0 bases and J gave up 2 bases, with 17 bases separating them. Here the CDR3 reads CASSQERPREVGNQPQHF. CDR3 in DNA: TGCGCCAGCAGCCAAGAGAGACCCAGGGAGGTAGGCAATCAGCCCCAGCATTTT.

The rearrangement joins TRBV5-4 to TRBJ2-3, with TRBD2 identical over 10 bases. The CDR3 runs 15 residues. Germline V gives CDR1 SGHNT, CDR2 YYREEE (reference sequence). V was pared by 0 bases and J by 4 bases, with 2 bases of the junction left unmatched. The CDR3 spells CASSLGLAGADTQYF. DNA of the CDR3: TGTGCCAGCAGCTTGGGGCTAGCGGGAGCAGATACGCAGTATTTT.

The chain combines TRBV28 with TRBJ2-7, with a weak D call TRBD2 (5 bases). Per germline, CDR1 MDHEN and CDR2 SYDVKM. This CDR3 is built from 16 residues. The V end lost 6 bases, the J end lost 3 bases, and 21 bases lay between the germline ends. The CDR3 region is CASSLPSAGRIYEQYF. The CDR3 nucleotides read TGTGCCAGCAGCCTGCCGTCGGCGGGCAGAATCTACGAGCAGTACTTC. Full variable domain (rest looked up from reference TRBV28 and TRBJ2-7): DVKVTQSSRYLVKRTGEKVFLECVQDMDHENMFWYRQDPGLGLRLIYFSYDVKMKEKGDIPEGYSVSREKKERFSLILESASTNQTSMYLCASSLPSAGRIYEQYFGPGTRLTVT.

This clone was seen a few times. V and J are TRBV7-9 and TRBJ2-6; the D gene is possibly TRBD1 (6 bases). Germline V gene sequence: CDR1 SEHNR, CDR2 FQNEAQ (reference sequence). Trimming stripped 6 bases from V and 6 bases from J, with 12 bases between. CDR3 length equals 14 residues. CDR3 sequence (DNA): TGTGCCAGCAGACGCAGGGGATCGGCCAACGTCCTGACTTTC. This encodes CASRRRGSANVLTF.